The present TCR beta chain was sequenced within a study of graft-versus-host responses after intestinal transplantation. Study overall: All recipients got anti-thymocyte globulin induction, then tacrolimus and steroids for approximately 3 years. Study observations and caveats: Some patients had graft-donor T cell macrochimerism, and their allografts showed high graft-versus-host to host-versus-graft clonal ratios.

Trimming left V 6 bases short and J 2 bases short, with 18 bases between. The CDR3 runs 15 residues. Per germline, CDR1 SQVTM and CDR2 ANQGSEA. Some clones are missing from TCRdb's copy, which holds only in-frame ones; the method was immunoSEQ multiplex PCR. The top ten hold around 0.16% of the sample, which has some 130,000 clones, around nine tenths seen once. This clone has a single count. Its antigen is unidentified. This sequence originates from a human donor who received an intestinal transplant. Material: unstimulated CD4+ T cells sorted from spleen or lymph node cells, obtained before intestinal transplant. The J gene is TRBJ2-3, the V gene TRBV29-1; possibly TRBD1 for D (6 bases). The CDR3, as DNA: TGCAGCGTCGCCAGGGGAACTCTCGACACAGATACGCAGTATTTT. It is translated as CSVARGTLDTDTQYF.